This T cell receptor (beta chain) was identified in a study of T-cell memory formation after mild COVID-19. The V and J ends lost 2 bases and 2 bases, in that order; junction bases with no gene match: 2. This CDR3 is built from 14 residues. TCRdb re-called the 5' RACE reads through MiXCR, storing one row per CDR3 protein. The sample consists of hundreds of thousands of distinct CDR3 sequences, less than 25% of them appearing once. This receptor was taken from an adult woman who had mild COVID-19 (a few samples of this study predate the infection). Cell type and time point are not known. The chain joins TRBV12-3 or TRBV12-4 to TRBJ2-7; 8 bases line up with TRBD1. The sequenced material came from PBMCs or a T cell subset sorted from them (not recorded which). CDR3 DNA sequence: TGTGCCAGCAGTTTAACCAGGGGGCCCTACGAGCAGTACTTC. Residues: CASSLTRGPYEQYF.